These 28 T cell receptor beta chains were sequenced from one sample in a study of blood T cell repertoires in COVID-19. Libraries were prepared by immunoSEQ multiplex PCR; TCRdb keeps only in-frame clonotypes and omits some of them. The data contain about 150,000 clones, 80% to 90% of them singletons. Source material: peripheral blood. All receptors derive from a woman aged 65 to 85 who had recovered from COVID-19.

CDR3: CASSQRGSTEAFF. CDR3 coding DNA: TGTGCCAGCAGCCAACGGGGATCCACTGAAGCTTTCTTT. This rearrangement joins TRBV3-1 (or the pseudogene TRBV3-2) to TRBJ1-1, with D uncertain. Deletions cut 2 bases from V and 4 bases from J, with 8 bases between. This CDR3 region has 13 residues. CDR1 is LGHDT, CDR2 YNNKEL, per germline (reference sequence).

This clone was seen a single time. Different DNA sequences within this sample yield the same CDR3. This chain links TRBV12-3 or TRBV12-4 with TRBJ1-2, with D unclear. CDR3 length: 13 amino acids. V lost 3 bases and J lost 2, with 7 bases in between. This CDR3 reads CASSLGRNYGYTF. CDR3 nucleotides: TGTGCCAGCAGTTTGGGGAGGAACTATGGCTACACCTTC.

CDR3 protein: CASEVGREWQPQHF. The CDR3 DNA reads TGTGCCAGCGAGGTGGGGCGGGAGTGGCAGCCCCAGCATTTT. This chain links TRBV2 with TRBJ1-5, with D perhaps matching TRBD1 (5 bases). In germline, CDR1 is SNHLY, CDR2 FYNNEI. The CDR3 is 14 residues long. V was pared by 8 bases and J by 7 bases, with 18 bases between.

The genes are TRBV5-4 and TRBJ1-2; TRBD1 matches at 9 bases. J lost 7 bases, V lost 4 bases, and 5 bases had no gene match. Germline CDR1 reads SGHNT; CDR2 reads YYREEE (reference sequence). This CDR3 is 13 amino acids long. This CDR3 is CASSAGQGFGYTF. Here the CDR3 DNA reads TGTGCCAGCAGCGCGGGACAGGGTTTTGGCTACACCTTC.

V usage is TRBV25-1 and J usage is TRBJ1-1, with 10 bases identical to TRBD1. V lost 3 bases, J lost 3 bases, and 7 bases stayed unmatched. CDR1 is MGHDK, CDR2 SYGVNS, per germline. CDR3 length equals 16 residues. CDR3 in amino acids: CASSDGGQGPDTEAFF. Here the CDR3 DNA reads TGTGCCAGCAGTGATGGGGGACAGGGGCCAGACACTGAAGCTTTCTTT.

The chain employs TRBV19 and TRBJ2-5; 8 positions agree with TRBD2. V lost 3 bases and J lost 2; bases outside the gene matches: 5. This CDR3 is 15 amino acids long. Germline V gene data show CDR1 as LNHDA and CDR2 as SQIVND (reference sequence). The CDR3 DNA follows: TGTGCCAGTAGTATGGGCGGGGGGCAACAAGAGACCCAGTACTTC. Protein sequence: CASSMGGGQQETQYF.

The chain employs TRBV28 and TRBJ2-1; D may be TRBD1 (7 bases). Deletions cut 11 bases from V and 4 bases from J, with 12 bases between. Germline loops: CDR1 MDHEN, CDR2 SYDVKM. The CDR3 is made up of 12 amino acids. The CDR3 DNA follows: TGTGCCGCCAGGGGGGCTTACAATGAGCAGTTCTTC. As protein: CAARGAYNEQFF.

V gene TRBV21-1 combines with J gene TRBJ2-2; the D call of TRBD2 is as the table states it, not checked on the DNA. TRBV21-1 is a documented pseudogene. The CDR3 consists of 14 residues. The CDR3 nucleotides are TGTGCCAGCGGGCGGGAATGGAACACCGGGGAGCTGTTTTTT. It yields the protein CASGREWNTGELFF.

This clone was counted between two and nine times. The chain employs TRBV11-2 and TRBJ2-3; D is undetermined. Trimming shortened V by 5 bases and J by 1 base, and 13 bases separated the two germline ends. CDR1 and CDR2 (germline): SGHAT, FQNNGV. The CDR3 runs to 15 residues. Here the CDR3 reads CASSPRRGRTDTQYF. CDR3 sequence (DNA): TGTGCCAGCAGCCCTAGGAGAGGCCGCACAGATACGCAGTATTTT.

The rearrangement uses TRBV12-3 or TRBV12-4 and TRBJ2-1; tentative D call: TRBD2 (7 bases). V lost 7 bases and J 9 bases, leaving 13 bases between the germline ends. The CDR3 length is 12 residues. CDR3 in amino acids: CASNKGGGEQFF. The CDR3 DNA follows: TGTGCCAGCAACAAGGGGGGGGGTGAGCAGTTCTTC.

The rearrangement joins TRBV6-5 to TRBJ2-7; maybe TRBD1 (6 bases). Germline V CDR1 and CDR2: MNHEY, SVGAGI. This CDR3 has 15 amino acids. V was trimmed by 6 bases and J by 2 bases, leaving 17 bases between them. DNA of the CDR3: TGTGCCAGCAGCCGGGGACATTTTTCAGCCTACGAGCAGTACTTC. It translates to CASSRGHFSAYEQYF.

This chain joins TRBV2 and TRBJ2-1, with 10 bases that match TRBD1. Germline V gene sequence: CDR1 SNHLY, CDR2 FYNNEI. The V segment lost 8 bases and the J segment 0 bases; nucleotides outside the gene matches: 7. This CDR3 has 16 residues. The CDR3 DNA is TGTGCCAGCGAGCGACAGGGGGCCGGCTCCTACAATGAGCAGTTCTTC. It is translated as CASERQGAGSYNEQFF.

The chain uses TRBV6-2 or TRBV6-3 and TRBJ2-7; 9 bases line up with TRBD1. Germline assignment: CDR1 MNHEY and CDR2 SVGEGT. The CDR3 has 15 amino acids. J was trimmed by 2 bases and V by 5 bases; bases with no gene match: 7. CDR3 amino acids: CASSPAGQGTYEQYF. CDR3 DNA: TGTGCCAGCAGTCCCGCCGGACAGGGGACCTACGAGCAGTACTTC.

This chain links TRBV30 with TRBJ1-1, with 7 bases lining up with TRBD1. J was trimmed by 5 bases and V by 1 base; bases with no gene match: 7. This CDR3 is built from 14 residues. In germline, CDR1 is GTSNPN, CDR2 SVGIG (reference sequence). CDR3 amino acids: CAWSATGLETEAFF. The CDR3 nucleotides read TGTGCCTGGAGTGCGACAGGGTTGGAAACTGAAGCTTTCTTT. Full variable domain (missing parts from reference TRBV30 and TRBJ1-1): SQTIHQWPATLVQPVGSPLSLECTVEGTSNPNLYWYRQAAGRGLQLLFYSVGIGQISSEVPQNLSASRPQDRQFILSSKKLLLSDSGFYLCAWSATGLETEAFFGQGTRLTVV.

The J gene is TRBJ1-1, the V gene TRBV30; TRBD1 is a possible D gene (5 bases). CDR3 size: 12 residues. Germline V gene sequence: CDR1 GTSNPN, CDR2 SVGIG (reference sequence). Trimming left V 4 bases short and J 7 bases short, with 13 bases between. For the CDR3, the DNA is TGTGCCTGGACCCAGGGTTGGGGTGAAGCTTTCTTT. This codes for CAWTQGWGEAFF.

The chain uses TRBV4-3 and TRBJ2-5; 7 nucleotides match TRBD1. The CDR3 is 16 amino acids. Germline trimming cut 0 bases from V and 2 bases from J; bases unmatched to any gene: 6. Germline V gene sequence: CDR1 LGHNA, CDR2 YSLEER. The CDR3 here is CASSQDQGDQQETQYF. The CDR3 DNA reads TGCGCCAGCAGCCAAGATCAGGGGGACCAACAAGAGACCCAGTACTTC.

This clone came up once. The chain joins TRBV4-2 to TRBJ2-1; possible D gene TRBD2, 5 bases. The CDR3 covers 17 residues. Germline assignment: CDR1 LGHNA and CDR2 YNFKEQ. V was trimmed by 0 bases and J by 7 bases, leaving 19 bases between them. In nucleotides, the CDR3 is TGTGCCAGCAGCCAAGATCTTCCCGCCAGCGGCGGGAATGAGCAGTTCTTC. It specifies CASSQDLPASGGNEQFF.

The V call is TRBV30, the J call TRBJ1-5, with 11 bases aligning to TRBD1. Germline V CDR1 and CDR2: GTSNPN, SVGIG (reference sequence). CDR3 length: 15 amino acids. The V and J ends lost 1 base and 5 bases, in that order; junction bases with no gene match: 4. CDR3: CAWSAGGQGDQPQHF. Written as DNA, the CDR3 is TGTGCCTGGAGTGCCGGGGGACAGGGGGATCAGCCCCAGCATTTT.

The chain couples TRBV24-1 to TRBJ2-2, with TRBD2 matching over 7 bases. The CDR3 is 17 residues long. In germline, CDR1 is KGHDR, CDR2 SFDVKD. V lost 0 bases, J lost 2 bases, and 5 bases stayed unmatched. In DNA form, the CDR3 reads TGTGCCACCAGTGATTTGCGGCTAGCGGATAACACCGGGGAGCTGTTTTTT. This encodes CATSDLRLADNTGELFF.

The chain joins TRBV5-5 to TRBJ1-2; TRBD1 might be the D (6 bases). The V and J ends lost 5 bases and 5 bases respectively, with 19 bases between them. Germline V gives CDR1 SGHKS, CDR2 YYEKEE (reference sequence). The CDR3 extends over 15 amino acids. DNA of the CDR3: TGTGCCAGCAGTTTCTCCCGGGGGGCTCCTTATGGCTACACCTTC. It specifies CASSFSRGAPYGYTF.

The CDR3 loop reads CAWNRQEHNYGYTF. CDR3 nucleotide sequence: TGTGCCTGGAACAGACAGGAGCATAACTATGGCTACACCTTC. The J gene is TRBJ1-2, the V gene TRBV30; perhaps TRBD1 as D (6 bases). This CDR3 has 14 amino acids. V was clipped by 4 bases and J by 1 base, with 13 bases between them. Germline CDR1 is GTSNPN and CDR2 is SVGIG (reference sequence). Drawing the rest from reference TRBV30 and TRBJ1-2, the complete variable domain is SQTIHQWPATLVQPVGSPLSLECTVEGTSNPNLYWYRQAAGRGLQLLFYSVGIGQISSEVPQNLSASRPQDRQFILSSKKLLLSDSGFYLCAWNRQEHNYGYTFGSGTRLTVV.

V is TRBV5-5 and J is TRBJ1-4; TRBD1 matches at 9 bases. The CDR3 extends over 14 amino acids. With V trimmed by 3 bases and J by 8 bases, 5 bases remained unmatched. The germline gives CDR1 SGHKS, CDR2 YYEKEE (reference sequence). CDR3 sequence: CASSWDRASEKLFF. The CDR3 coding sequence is TGTGCCAGCAGCTGGGACAGGGCCAGCGAAAAACTGTTTTTT.

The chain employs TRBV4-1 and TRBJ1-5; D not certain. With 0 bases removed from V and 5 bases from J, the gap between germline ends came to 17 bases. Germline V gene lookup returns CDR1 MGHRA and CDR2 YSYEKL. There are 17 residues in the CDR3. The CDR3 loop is CASSQDPGVVGYQPQHF. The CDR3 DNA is TGCGCCAGCAGCCAAGATCCCGGGGTAGTCGGGTATCAGCCCCAGCATTTT.

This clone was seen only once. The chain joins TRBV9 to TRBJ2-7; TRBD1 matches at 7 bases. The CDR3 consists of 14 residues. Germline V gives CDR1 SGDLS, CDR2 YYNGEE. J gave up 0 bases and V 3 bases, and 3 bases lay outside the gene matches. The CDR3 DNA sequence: TGTGCCAGCAGCGCCACAGGGGCCTCCTACGAGCAGTACTTC. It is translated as CASSATGASYEQYF.

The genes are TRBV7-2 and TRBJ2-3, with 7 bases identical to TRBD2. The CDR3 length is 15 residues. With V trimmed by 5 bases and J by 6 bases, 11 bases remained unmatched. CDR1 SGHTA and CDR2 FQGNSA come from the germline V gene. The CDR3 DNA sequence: TGTGCCAGCAGCCAAGGGGTTAGCGGGTGGGATACGCAGTATTTT. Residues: CASSQGVSGWDTQYF.

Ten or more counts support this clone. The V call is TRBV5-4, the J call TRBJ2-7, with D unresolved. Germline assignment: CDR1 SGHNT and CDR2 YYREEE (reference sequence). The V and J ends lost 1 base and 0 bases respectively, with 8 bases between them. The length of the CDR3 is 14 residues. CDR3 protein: CASSLRLDSYEQYF. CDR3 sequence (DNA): TGTGCCAGCAGCTTGAGGCTAGACTCCTACGAGCAGTACTTC.

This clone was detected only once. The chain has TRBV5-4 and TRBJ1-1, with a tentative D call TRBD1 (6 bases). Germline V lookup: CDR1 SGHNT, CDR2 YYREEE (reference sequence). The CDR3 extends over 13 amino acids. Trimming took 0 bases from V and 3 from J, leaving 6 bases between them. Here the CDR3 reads CASSLDRDTEAFF. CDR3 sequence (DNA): TGTGCCAGCAGCTTGGACAGGGACACTGAAGCTTTCTTT.

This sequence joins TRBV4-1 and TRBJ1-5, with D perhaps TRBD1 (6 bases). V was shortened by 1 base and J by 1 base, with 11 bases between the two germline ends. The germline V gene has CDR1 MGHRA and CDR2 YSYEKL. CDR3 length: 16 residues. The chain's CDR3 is CASSQAGAASNQPQHF. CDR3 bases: TGCGCCAGCAGCCAAGCAGGGGCGGCGAGCAATCAGCCCCAGCATTTT.